This T cell receptor beta chain derives from a study of Graves' ophthalmopathy and Graves' hyperthyroidism. Broader study findings: For predicting ophthalmopathy progression, the model had 70.59% sensitivity and roughly 76% specificity. Discrimination between ophthalmopathy and stable hyperthyroidism by a 13-signature model showed 87.88% sensitivity and roughly 80% specificity. Blood also harbored most expanded thyroid clonotypes above 0.001 frequency.

Diagnostic conclusions were grounded in clinical symptoms, serum thyroxine, TRAb, thyroid ultrasound and orbital computed tomography. In germline, CDR1 is MDHEN, CDR2 SYDVKM. The CDR3 spans 14 residues. Trimming cost V 3 bases and J 2 bases, with 10 bases left between them. RNA transcripts provided the template for amplifying TCR beta CDR3 regions. In the first round, RT-PCR was carried out with HTBI primers, and a multiplex PCR formed the second round. A single record per CDR3 protein comes from TCRdb applying MiXCR to the multiplex PCR reads. Here the sample spans a few hundred thousand distinct CDR3 sequences, approximately 18% being singletons. This clonotype was detected ten times or more. Antigen: not known.

The genes are TRBV28 and TRBJ1-1, with D hard to call. The TCR originated in an adult woman with stable Graves' hyperthyroidism. The specimen sequenced was peripheral blood. The CDR3 DNA reads as TGTGCCAGCAGTTTTGAGACAATAAACACTGAAGCTTTCTTT. It specifies CASSFETINTEAFF.